This T cell receptor (beta chain) was sequenced in a study of human T cells and chemical hapten exposure. Looking at the study overall: TCR yields per sample varied mostly from small pooled library volume differences.

This clonotype was counted ten times or more. Stated time point: healthy volunteer bleed at 6 weeks. From whole blood left unfractionated, total RNA was extracted. Per the germline V gene, CDR1 is SGHVS and CDR2 is FNYEAQ. With 3 bases removed from V and 0 bases from J, the gap between germline ends came to 20 bases. The CDR3 has 18 amino acids. One entry per CDR3 protein results from TCRdb running MiXCR on the RACE reads. The sample consists of 65,000 to 95,000 distinct CDR3 sequences, approximately 8.6% of them appearing once. The source material was whole blood. The TCR comes from a female donor in good health. Some clones in this sample may be carry-over from other donors' samples. The chain recombines TRBV7-6 with TRBJ1-1, with a tentative D call TRBD1 (6 bases). This chain's CDR3 is CASSFAVAEGELNTEAFF. The CDR3 DNA reads as TGTGCCAGCAGCTTTGCTGTTGCCGAGGGGGAGTTGAACACTGAAGCTTTCTTT.